These 28 T cell receptor beta chains were all obtained from the same sample, sequenced in a study of shared clonotypes between healthy human individuals. Clones were read by immunoSEQ multiplex PCR, and TCRdb kept only the in-frame ones, dropping some. The sample records about 2 million clones, roughly 95% being singletons. The sequenced material came from naive CD4+ T cells sorted from blood. The subset: CD45RA+ positively selected. Receptors were obtained from a man aged 18-30 years in good health.

This chain connects TRBV7-3 to TRBJ2-2, with a possible D match to TRBD2 (6 bases). Trimming took 6 bases from V and 1 from J, leaving 18 bases between them. The CDR3 consists of 17 residues. CDR1 is SGHTA, CDR2 FQGTGA, per germline. CDR3 in DNA: TGTGCCAGCAGTATCCGGGGCGATAGCGGGAACACCGGGGAGCTGTTTTTT. It codes for CASSIRGDSGNTGELFF.

V and J are TRBV4-1 and TRBJ2-5, with 12 bases identical to TRBD2. The CDR3 is 15 residues long. Germline values: CDR1 MGHRA, CDR2 YSYEKL. V was clipped by 2 bases and J by 4 bases; unmatched bases: 2. The chain's CDR3 is CASSQWGLAGETQYF. CDR3 nucleotide sequence: TGCGCCAGCAGCCAATGGGGACTAGCGGGAGAGACCCAGTACTTC.

This rearrangement joins TRBV6-5 to TRBJ2-3, with 8 bases matching TRBD1. The CDR3 totals 16 residues. Trimming took 2 bases from V and 5 from J; bases not matched to a gene: 9. Germline assignment: CDR1 MNHEY and CDR2 SVGAGI. The CDR3 is CASSYSQDRVGDTQYF. Here the CDR3 DNA reads TGTGCCAGCAGTTACAGCCAGGACAGGGTTGGAGATACGCAGTATTTT.

The chain uses TRBV4-1 and TRBJ1-2; 11 positions match TRBD1. The CDR3 is 17 amino acids. Germline CDR1 MGHRA, CDR2 YSYEKL. Unmatched junction bases numbered 8, after V lost 2 bases and J lost 3 bases. The CDR3 nucleotides read TGCGCCAGCAGCCAACCCCTCAGGGACAGGGGGTACTATGGCTACACCTTC. Translating gives CASSQPLRDRGYYGYTF.

The chain carries TRBV28 and TRBJ1-5; D is undetermined. Germline values: CDR1 MDHEN, CDR2 SYDVKM. V dropped 5 bases and J dropped 5 bases, with 16 bases sitting between them. The CDR3 extends over 15 amino acids. This CDR3 reads CASSPSPTVDQPQHF. DNA of the CDR3: TGTGCCAGCAGTCCCAGTCCGACGGTGGATCAGCCCCAGCATTTT.

This sequence joins TRBV19 and TRBJ2-5; D unclear. Germline loops: CDR1 LNHDA, CDR2 SQIVND (reference sequence). CDR3 length equals 13 residues. The V end was cut by 3 bases, the J end by 5 bases, with 10 bases between. The CDR3 DNA sequence: TGTGCCAGTAGTATGTCCGGATGGGAGACCCAGTACTTC. It encodes CASSMSGWETQYF.

The gene calls are TRBV7-3 and TRBJ2-5; TRBD1 is a possible D gene (5 bases). The V gene's germline CDR1 is SGHTA and CDR2 FQGTGA. V lost 1 base and J lost 3, with 12 bases in between. The CDR3 has 15 amino acids. The CDR3 DNA follows: TGTGCCAGCAGCTTAATGGTAACAGGAAAAGAGACCCAGTACTTC. It translates to CASSLMVTGKETQYF.

Only one count was recorded for this clone. The V call is TRBV5-1, the J call TRBJ1-4; 8 nucleotides align to TRBD1. Trimming cost V 7 bases and J 4 bases; bases outside gene matches: 9. Germline CDR1 is SGHRS and CDR2 is YFSETQ. The CDR3 totals 15 residues. The CDR3 protein is CASGIGQGFNEKLFF. CDR3 nucleotide sequence: TGCGCCAGCGGAATAGGACAGGGCTTTAATGAAAAACTGTTTTTT. Full variable domain (outside the CDR3, taken from reference TRBV5-1 and TRBJ1-4): KAGVTQTPRYLIKTRGQQVTLSCSPISGHRSVSWYQQTPGQGLQFLFEYFSETQRNKGNFPGRFSGRQFSNSRSEMNVSTLELGDSALYLCASGIGQGFNEKLFFGSGTQLSVL.

This sequence joins TRBV5-1 and TRBJ1-1, with TRBD1 identical over 8 bases. The V gene's germline CDR1 is SGHRS and CDR2 YFSETQ. The CDR3 length is 15 residues. The ends lost 0 bases at V and 4 bases at J; junction bases unmatched: 5. This CDR3 reads CASSLGTGGLTEAFF. CDR3 bases: TGCGCCAGCAGCTTGGGAACAGGGGGACTCACTGAAGCTTTCTTT.

This chain joins TRBV27 and TRBJ1-2; tentatively, D is TRBD1 (5 bases). Germline values: CDR1 MNHEY, CDR2 SMNVEV (reference sequence). Trimming shortened V by 1 base and J by 2 bases, and 11 bases separated the two germline ends. This CDR3 has 15 amino acids. The CDR3 spells CASSLFSRGNYGYTF. In nucleotides, the CDR3 is TGTGCCAGCAGTTTATTTTCTCGGGGGAACTATGGCTACACCTTC.

The V gene is TRBV19, the J gene TRBJ2-5; D is unclear. The CDR3 contains 11 residues. Trimming left V 4 bases short and J 5 bases short, with 5 bases between. Per germline, CDR1 LNHDA and CDR2 SQIVND (reference sequence). The CDR3 coding sequence is TGTGCCAGTAGTACAAGGGAGACCCAGTACTTC. Amino acid sequence: CASSTRETQYF.

This clone was observed a single time. J is TRBJ1-1 and V is TRBV9; D not certain. This CDR3 has 13 amino acids. The V end was cut by 3 bases, the J end by 1 base, with 7 bases between. Germline V CDR1 and CDR2: SGDLS, YYNGEE. CDR3 in amino acids: CASSARWNTEAFF. The CDR3 DNA follows: TGTGCCAGCAGCGCCCGGTGGAACACTGAAGCTTTCTTT.

V gene TRBV7-2 combines with J gene TRBJ2-7; 12 bases fit TRBD1. Germline V gene sequence: CDR1 SGHTA, CDR2 FQGNSA. Trimming removed 1 base from V and 3 bases from J; junction bases left unmatched: 4. CDR3 length: 16 amino acids. The CDR3 bases are TGTGCCAGCAGCTTAGAAGGGACAGGGGGCCTCTACGAGCAGTACTTC. This translates into CASSLEGTGGLYEQYF.

The V and J genes are TRBV7-8 and TRBJ1-4, with no clear D. The CDR3 runs 14 residues. The germline V gene encodes CDR1 SGHVS and CDR2 FQNEAQ. V was clipped by 3 bases and J by 8 bases, with 13 bases between them. The CDR3 nucleotides read TGTGCCAGCAGCTTTGGAGGGCTGGGGGAAAAACTGTTTTTT. As protein: CASSFGGLGEKLFF.

The J gene is TRBJ1-3, the V gene TRBV6-1; D is uncertain. V lost 2 bases and J 2 bases, leaving 7 bases between the germline ends. The CDR3 loop spans 14 amino acids. Per the germline V gene, CDR1 is MNHNS and CDR2 is SASEGT. In DNA, the CDR3 is TGTGCCAGCAGTGAAATGTTCACTGGAAACACCATATATTTT. It yields the protein CASSEMFTGNTIYF.

The chain recombines TRBV5-4 with TRBJ2-3, with D perhaps being TRBD1 or TRBD2 (7 bases each). CDR1 is SGHNT and CDR2 is YYREEE in the germline V gene (reference sequence). The CDR3 consists of 14 residues. With 4 bases removed from V and 4 bases from J, the gap between germline ends came to 13 bases. The CDR3 is CASSLTGRADTQYF. CDR3 DNA: TGTGCCAGCAGCCTGACAGGGAGGGCAGATACGCAGTATTTT.

The chain uses TRBV7-6 and TRBJ2-1; D possibly corresponds to TRBD2 (5 bases). Germline loops: CDR1 SGHVS, CDR2 FNYEAQ. The CDR3 has 15 amino acids. V shed 1 base and J shed 4 bases, with 11 bases lying between them. CDR3 protein: CASSLEGDAYNEQFF. The CDR3 DNA reads as TGTGCCAGCAGCTTAGAGGGAGACGCTTACAATGAGCAGTTCTTC.

The gene calls are TRBV9 and TRBJ2-2; no clear D. This CDR3 has 14 residues. V lost 1 base and J 6 bases, leaving 10 bases between the germline ends. From germline, CDR1 is SGDLS and CDR2 YYNGEE. The CDR3 nucleotides read TGTGCCAGCAGCGTATTAGGCCAGGCCGGGGAGCTGTTTTTT. It yields the protein CASSVLGQAGELFF.

V gene TRBV11-2 combines with J gene TRBJ2-7, with 7 bases lining up with TRBD2. Germline CDR1 is SGHAT and CDR2 is FQNNGV. V lost 4 bases to trimming and J lost 0 bases; unmatched junction nucleotides: 9. The length of the CDR3 is 16 residues. In DNA form, the CDR3 reads TGTGCCAGCAGCTCGCCGGCGCGGGGGAGCTCCTACGAGCAGTACTTC. It specifies CASSSPARGSSYEQYF. The whole variable domain, filled in from reference TRBV11-2 and TRBJ2-7, reads EAGVAQSPRYKIIEKRQSVAFWCNPISGHATLYWYQQILGQGPKLLIQFQNNGVVDDSQLPKDRFSAERLKGVDSTLKIQPAKLEDSAVYLCASSSPARGSSYEQYFGPGTRLTVT.

The V gene is TRBV4-1, the J gene TRBJ1-1; D is uncertain. The CDR3 spans 16 residues. Germline CDR1 is MGHRA and CDR2 is YSYEKL. Trimming removed 0 bases from V and 2 bases from J, with 13 bases in between. The CDR3 nucleotides read TGCGCCAGCAGCCAAGAAGGAGCTCCCTCAAACACTGAAGCTTTCTTT. Its translation is CASSQEGAPSNTEAFF.

The rearrangement joins TRBV14 to TRBJ2-3, with 11 bases identical to TRBD2. Germline CDR1 SGHDN, CDR2 FVKESK. The CDR3 extends over 17 amino acids. J was trimmed by 2 bases and V by 4 bases; bases with no gene match: 8. The CDR3 here is CASSPIRLAGTTDTQYF. The DNA for the CDR3 is TGTGCCAGCAGCCCTATAAGACTAGCGGGGACCACAGATACGCAGTATTTT.

The chain carries TRBV28 and TRBJ1-4; D is perhaps TRBD1 (6 bases). The CDR3 covers 15 residues. In germline, CDR1 is MDHEN, CDR2 SYDVKM. V gave up 4 bases and J gave up 7 bases, with 16 bases separating them. This CDR3 reads CASSSPRGGFEKLFF. The CDR3 nucleotides are TGTGCCAGCAGTTCCCCCCGGGGGGGCTTTGAAAAACTGTTTTTT.

The chain joins TRBV30 to TRBJ1-4; D gene ambiguous. The CDR3 is 15 residues long. Germline V gene sequence: CDR1 GTSNPN, CDR2 SVGIG (reference sequence). V lost 0 bases and J lost 2, with 10 bases in between. The CDR3 sequence: CAWSVLRGTNEKLFF. The CDR3 nucleotides are TGTGCCTGGAGTGTACTCAGAGGTACTAATGAAAAACTGTTTTTT.

Points on this clone: A far larger clone is one base from this, pointing to a likely read error. The conserved phenylalanine or tryptophan normally closing the CDR3 is absent here, so this likely arose from a read error. The rearrangement links TRBV30 to TRBJ1-1, with D uncertain. This CDR3 region has 13 residues. Germline V gene data show CDR1 as GTSNPN and CDR2 as SVGIG (reference sequence). V lost 2 bases, J lost 5 bases, and 12 bases lay in between. The CDR3, as DNA: TGTGCCTGGAGTCGGGCGGGGAAGACTGAAGCTTTCCTT. Translating it yields CAWSRAGKTEAFL.

The chain links TRBV27 to TRBJ1-1, with D possibly being TRBD1 (5 bases). Looked up from germline, CDR1 is MNHEY and CDR2 is SMNVEV (reference sequence). V dropped 3 bases and J dropped 9 bases, with 8 bases sitting between them. CDR3 length: 11 amino acids. CDR3 sequence reads: CASSLQGKAFF. In DNA, the CDR3 is TGTGCCAGCAGTTTGCAGGGAAAAGCTTTCTTT.

V usage is TRBV2 and J usage is TRBJ1-1; D gene ambiguous. Germline V gene data show CDR1 as SNHLY and CDR2 as FYNNEI. Deletions cut 7 bases from V and 0 bases from J, with 9 bases between. The CDR3 is 13 residues long. CDR3 sequence (DNA): TGTGCCAGCACGAAACAATTGAACACTGAAGCTTTCTTT. Its protein is CASTKQLNTEAFF. Complete variable domain (other parts from reference TRBV2 and TRBJ1-1): EPEVTQTPSHQVTQMGQEVILRCVPISNHLYFYWYRQILGQKVEFLVSFYNNEISEKSEIFDDQFSVERPDGSNFTLKIRSTKLEDSAMYFCASTKQLNTEAFFGQGTRLTVV.

CDR3 DNA: TGTGCCAGTAGTATAAAGGATACGCAGTATTTT. Translation: CASSIKDTQYF. The chain couples TRBV19 to TRBJ2-3; D gene unclear. Per the germline V gene, CDR1 is LNHDA and CDR2 is SQIVND (reference sequence). The CDR3 runs to 11 residues. Trimming left V 2 bases short and J 6 bases short, with 3 bases between.

V gene TRBV25-1 combines with J gene TRBJ2-1, with D possibly being TRBD2 (6 bases). Germline-derived CDR1 and CDR2 are MGHDK and SYGVNS. The CDR3 length is 15 residues. Trimming took off 5 bases at V and 7 bases at J, with 18 bases between the two ends. The CDR3 reads CASSSSAGILNEQFF. The CDR3 region has the DNA TGTGCCAGCAGTTCCTCAGCGGGTATTTTAAATGAGCAGTTCTTC.